This T cell receptor beta chain is drawn from a study of OX40 agonist ivuxolimab in advanced cancers. Only in-frame clones appear in the TCRdb table, and some are missing; sequencing was by immunoSEQ multiplex PCR. The sample contains around 66,000 clones, about 89% of which appear only once. The CDR3 length is 15 residues. V lost 4 bases, J lost 9 bases, and 19 bases lay in between. For this clone: Its specificity is unknown.

Broader study findings: The study found that CD8+ T cells averaged more expanded clones than CD4+.

The sequencing here drew on CD4+ or CD8+ T cells sorted from blood, taken in a trial of the OX40 agonist ivuxolimab. The V and J genes are TRBV6-7 and TRBJ1-5, with D unclear. TRBV6-7 is an ORF, and what it does is uncertain. The receptor was isolated from an adult with an advanced solid tumor such as melanoma, head and neck, liver or kidney cancer. CDR3 protein: CASSSGRGYNLPQHF. CDR3 in DNA: TGTGCCAGCAGTTCAGGCAGAGGCTACAATTTGCCCCAGCATTTT.